The clone carrying this T cell receptor (beta chain) was picked up many times. Its antigen is undetermined. A junction boundary mismatches the germline segment, possibly from a read error. This sample was taken from a study of blood T cells in healthy people across ages. Study-wide findings and caveats: Per-million-T-cell TCR beta diversity fell roughly linearly with age. Long-lived donors exceeded aged donors in naive CD4+ cells and diversity. Naive T cell percentage showed a strong correlation with TCR beta diversity.

PCR was performed a second time for about 7 to 12 cycles using a sample-barcoded 5' primer and a J-beta primer mix. Each cDNA molecule carried a tag from a template-switch adaptor that contained 12 random nucleotides. TCRdb re-called the 5' RACE reads through MiXCR, storing one row per CDR3 protein. This sample yields hundreds of thousands of distinct CDR3 sequences, of which approximately 21% are seen a single time; around 22% belongs to the top ten. The sequenced material came from blood. The origin of this receptor is an older man in good health.

CDR3 region: CASSLVAGGSYNEQFF. In DNA, the CDR3 is TGTGCCAGCAGCTTAGTAGCGGGAGGTTCCTACAATGAGCAGTTCTTC. V is TRBV5-1 and J is TRBJ2-1; 10 bases map to TRBD2. Germline V gene sequence: CDR1 SGHRS, CDR2 YFSETQ. The CDR3 consists of 16 residues.